The 10 T cell receptor beta chains given below trace back to one sample, sequenced in a study of blood T cell repertoires in COVID-19. Repertoires were generated with immunoSEQ multiplex PCR, while TCRdb's copy carries only in-frame clones and drops some. Found here are 60,000 to 85,000 clones, 83% of them singletons; the top ten hold 40% to 50%. The sequenced sample was peripheral blood. These receptors came from a man at least 80 years old with acute or convalescent COVID-19.

The sample holds one count of this clone. This sequence joins TRBV7-9 and TRBJ1-1, with a tentative D call TRBD1 (5 bases). Between the trimmed V and J ends, which lost 1 base and 6 bases, there was a span of 15 bases. The germline V gene has CDR1 SEHNR and CDR2 FQNEAQ (reference sequence). CDR3 length: 15 residues. CDR3 nucleotide sequence: TGTGCCAGCAGCTTAGGTGAGGTCAAGGGGTCTGAAGCTTTCTTT. Translation: CASSLGEVKGSEAFF.

The J gene is TRBJ1-6, the V gene TRBV15; perhaps TRBD1 as D (6 bases). The CDR3 contains 15 residues. CDR1 and CDR2 (germline): LNHNV, YYDKDF (reference sequence). V was cut by 3 bases and J by 5 bases, with 11 bases left in between. The CDR3: CATSSRQVDNSPLHF. The CDR3 DNA follows: TGTGCCACCAGCAGCAGACAGGTGGATAATTCACCCCTCCACTTT. Filled out from reference TRBV15 and TRBJ1-6, the complete variable domain reads DAMVIQNPRYQVTQFGKPVTLSCSQTLNHNVMYWYQQKSSQAPKLLFHYYDKDFNNEADTPDNFQSRRPNTSFCFLDIRSPGLGDTAMYLCATSSRQVDNSPLHFGNGTRLTVT.

As DNA, the CDR3 is TGCAGCGTTGGACAGAACACTGAAGCTTTCTTT. Amino acids: CSVGQNTEAFF. This chain joins TRBV29-1 and TRBJ1-1; no definite D call. This CDR3 is 11 amino acids long. With 4 bases removed from V and 1 base from J, the gap between germline ends came to 4 bases. CDR1 and CDR2 from the germline V gene are SQVTM and ANQGSEA.

The V gene is TRBV6-1, the J gene TRBJ2-7; D unresolved. In germline, CDR1 is MNHNS, CDR2 SASEGT. V was shortened by 0 bases and J by 2 bases, with 8 bases between the two germline ends. The CDR3 runs 14 residues. The CDR3 DNA sequence: TGTGCCAGCAGTGAAGCCCTCGCGACCTACGAGCAGTACTTC. Protein sequence: CASSEALATYEQYF.

This chain joins TRBV7-9 and TRBJ1-1; no clear D gene. Trimming removed 3 bases from V and 8 bases from J, with 7 bases in between. There are 11 residues in the CDR3. Germline loops: CDR1 SEHNR, CDR2 FQNEAQ (reference sequence). The DNA for the CDR3 is TGTGCCAGCAGCTTGACTACCGAAGCTTTCTTT. This gives the protein CASSLTTEAFF.

This clone was counted a few times. The chain uses TRBV27 and TRBJ2-3, with D maybe TRBD2 (5 bases). This CDR3 spans 13 amino acids. Trimming stripped 5 bases from V and 3 bases from J, with 9 bases between. Germline V gives CDR1 MNHEY, CDR2 SMNVEV (reference sequence). The CDR3 region is CASSKGDTDTQYF. The CDR3 nucleotides read TGTGCCAGCAGTAAGGGAGATACAGATACGCAGTATTTT.

V gene TRBV6-2 or TRBV6-3 combines with J gene TRBJ1-2; 11 bases map to TRBD1. Germline V gene data show CDR1 as MNHEY and CDR2 as SVGEGT. Germline trimming cut 2 bases from V and 3 bases from J; bases unmatched to any gene: 5. The CDR3 sequence is 16 residues long. In DNA form, the CDR3 reads TGTGCCAGCAGTTACCGGATGGGACAGGGGGACTATGGCTACACCTTC. Translated, it gives CASSYRMGQGDYGYTF.

Points on this clone: The junction differs from germline at one of its ends, possibly a read error. The chain couples TRBV7-7 to TRBJ2-5, with TRBD2 matching over 8 bases. The germline V gene has CDR1 SSHAT and CDR2 FNYEAQ (reference sequence). This CDR3 is built from 14 residues. The CDR3 reads CASSLRGATETQYF. The CDR3 nucleotides are TGTGCTAGCAGCTTGCGGGGGGCGACGGAGACCCAGTACTTC.

CDR3 nucleotides: TGTGCCAGCAGTTACTTAGCCGCCGCGGGGGAGCTGTTTTTT. This translates into CASSYLAAAGELFF. The rearrangement uses TRBV6-5 and TRBJ2-2; D is undetermined. This CDR3 has 14 residues. CDR1 MNHEY and CDR2 SVGAGI come from the germline V gene. V was clipped by 1 base and J by 8 bases, with 11 bases between them.

The rearrangement joins TRBV15 to TRBJ1-5; D unresolved. The V gene's germline CDR1 is LNHNV and CDR2 YYDKDF (reference sequence). V lost 5 bases and J 6 bases, leaving 14 bases between the germline ends. This CDR3 contains 14 residues. CDR3 nucleotide sequence: TGTGCCACCAGCGGTGAAGCGAATGCTCAGCCCCAGCATTTT. Encoded protein: CATSGEANAQPQHF. Filled out from reference TRBV15 and TRBJ1-5, the complete variable domain reads DAMVIQNPRYQVTQFGKPVTLSCSQTLNHNVMYWYQQKSSQAPKLLFHYYDKDFNNEADTPDNFQSRRPNTSFCFLDIRSPGLGDTAMYLCATSGEANAQPQHFGDGTRLSIL.